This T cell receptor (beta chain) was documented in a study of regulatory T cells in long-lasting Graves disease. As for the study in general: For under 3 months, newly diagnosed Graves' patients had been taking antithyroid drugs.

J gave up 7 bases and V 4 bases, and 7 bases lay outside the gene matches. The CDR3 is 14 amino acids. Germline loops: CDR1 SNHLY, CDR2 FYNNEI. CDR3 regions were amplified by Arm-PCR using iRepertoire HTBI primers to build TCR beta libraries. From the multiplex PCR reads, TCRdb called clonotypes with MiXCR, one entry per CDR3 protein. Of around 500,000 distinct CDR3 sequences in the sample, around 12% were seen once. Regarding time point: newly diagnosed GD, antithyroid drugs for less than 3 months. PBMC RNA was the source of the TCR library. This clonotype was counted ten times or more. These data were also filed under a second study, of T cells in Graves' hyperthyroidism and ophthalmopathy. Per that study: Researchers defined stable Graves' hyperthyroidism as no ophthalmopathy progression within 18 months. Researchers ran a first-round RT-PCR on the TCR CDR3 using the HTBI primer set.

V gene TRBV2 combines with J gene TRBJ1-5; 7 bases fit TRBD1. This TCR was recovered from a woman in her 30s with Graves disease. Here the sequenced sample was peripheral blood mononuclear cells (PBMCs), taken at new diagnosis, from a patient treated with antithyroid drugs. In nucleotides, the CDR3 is TGTGCCAGCAGTGTAGGGGGCTCAGGACAGCCCCAGCATTTT. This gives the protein CASSVGGSGQPQHF.